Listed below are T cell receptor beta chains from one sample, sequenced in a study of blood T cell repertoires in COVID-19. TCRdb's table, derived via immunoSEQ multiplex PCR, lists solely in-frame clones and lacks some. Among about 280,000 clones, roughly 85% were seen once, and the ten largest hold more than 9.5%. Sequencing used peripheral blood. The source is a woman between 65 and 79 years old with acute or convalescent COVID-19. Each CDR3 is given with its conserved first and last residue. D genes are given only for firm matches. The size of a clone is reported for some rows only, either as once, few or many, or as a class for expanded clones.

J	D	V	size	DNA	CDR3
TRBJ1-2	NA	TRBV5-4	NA	TGTGCCAGCAGCTTGACAGGAGCTAACTATGGCTACACCTTC	CASSLTGANYGYTF
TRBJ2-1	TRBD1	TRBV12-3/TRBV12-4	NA	TGTGCCAGCAGTTTATGGGCCACAGGGGGGCAGTTCTTC	CASSLWATGGQFF
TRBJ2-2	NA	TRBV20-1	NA	TGCAGTGCTAGTCAGGGGCCCGGGGAGCTGTTTTTT	CSASQGPGELFF
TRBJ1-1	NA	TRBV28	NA	TGTGCCAGCAGTTTTAGGAGGGAGGCTTTCTTT	CASSFRREAFF
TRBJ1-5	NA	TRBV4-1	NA	TGCGCCAGCAGCCAAGAAGCGGGGCGGAACAATCAGCCCCAGCATTTT	CASSQEAGRNNQPQHF
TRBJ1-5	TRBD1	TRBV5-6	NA	TGTGCCAGCAGCTCCACAGGGGATGACAGCAATCAGCCCCAGCATTTT	CASSSTGDDSNQPQHF
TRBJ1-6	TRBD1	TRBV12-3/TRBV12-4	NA	TGTGCCAGTCGCTTGGGACAGGGGTCACCCCTCCACTTT	CASRLGQGSPLHF
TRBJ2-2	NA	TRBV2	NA	TGTGCCAGCAGGGGAGTGAACACCGGGGAGCTGTTTTTT	CASRGVNTGELFF
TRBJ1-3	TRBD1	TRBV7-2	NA	TGTGCCAGCAGCTATGACAGGGTACGAAACACCATATATTTT	CASSYDRVRNTIYF
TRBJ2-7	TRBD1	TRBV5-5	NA	TGTGCCAGCAGCGGACCGGGACAGGGTCGGATCGAGCAGTACTTC	CASSGPGQGRIEQYF
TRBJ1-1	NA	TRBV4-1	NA	TGCGCCAGCAGCCAACACACCCTGAACACTGAAGCTTTCTTT	CASSQHTLNTEAFF
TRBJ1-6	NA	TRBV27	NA	TGTGCCAGCAGTTTGAGGGGGGGCAATAGCTATAATTCACCCCTCCACTTT	CASSLRGGNSYNSPLHF
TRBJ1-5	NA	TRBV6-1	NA	TGTGCCAGCAGTGAGTCCCAGGGCCCCTTACAGCCCCAGCATTTT	CASSESQGPLQPQHF
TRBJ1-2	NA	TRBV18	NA	TGTGCCAGCTCACCTGCCAGTGACTATGGCTACACCTTC	CASSPASDYGYTF
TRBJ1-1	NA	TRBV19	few	TGTGCCAGTAGTCCCCCTTCCCCTCGGACACCCCAGGGAGCTTTCTTT	CASSPPSPRTPQGAFF
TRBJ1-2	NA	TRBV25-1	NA	TGTGCCAGCAGTGCAGGGTTGGACTATGGCTACACCTTC	CASSAGLDYGYTF
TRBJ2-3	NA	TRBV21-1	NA	TGTGCCAGCAGCGCCCCCAAGGCGGCAGCGGGGCGAAACTTACCTAGCACAGATACGCAGTATTTT	CASSAPKAAAGRNLPSTDTQYF
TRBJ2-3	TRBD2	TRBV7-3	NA	TGTGCCAGCAGCCTAGCGGGGGGCGGTGATACGCAGTATTTT	CASSLAGGGDTQYF
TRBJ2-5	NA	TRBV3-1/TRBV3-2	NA	TGTGCCAGCAGTTGGGGGGAGGCGGAGACCCAGTACTTC	CASSWGEAETQYF